This TCR beta chain comes out of a study of beta chain features in type 1 diabetes. Whole-study results and caveats: In every one of the four CD4+ subsets, TCRB CDR3s were moderately but significantly shorter in Type 1 diabetes patients.

Sequencing targeted expressed TCRB transcripts, as all isolated RNA had been reverse transcribed. Here immunoSEQ multiplex PCR was the method, and the copy in TCRdb shows in-frame clones only, minus some. Of 200,000 to 300,000 clones listed, roughly 20% are singletons. This clone is a singleton in its sample. What it recognizes is unknown. Germline V gene sequence: CDR1 MGHDK, CDR2 SYGVNS. The trim removed 6 bases at V and 6 bases at J, leaving 14 bases unmatched. This CDR3 region has 17 residues. The sequence came from a woman aged 40 to 49 with type 1 diabetes. This chain uses TRBV25-1 with TRBJ1-5; TRBD1 aligns across 10 bases. The sequenced material came from naive CD4+ T cells from blood. CDR3 nucleotide sequence: TGTGCCAGCAGCGGACAGGGGGGACACCTGTCGAGTCAGCCCCAGCATTTT. It encodes CASSGQGGHLSSQPQHF.